These 15 T cell receptor beta chains share one sample of origin, sequenced in a study of blood T cell repertoires in COVID-19. The protocol was immunoSEQ multiplex PCR, while the TCRdb copy is restricted to in-frame clones and leaves out a portion. This sample has around 160,000 clones, with about 88% found just once. Input material: peripheral blood. All receptors derive from a human donor in a cohort sampled during active COVID-19.

J is TRBJ2-2 and V is TRBV3-1 (or the pseudogene TRBV3-2); tentative D call: TRBD2 (6 bases). CDR1 is LGHDT and CDR2 is YNNKEL in the germline V gene (reference sequence). Deletions cut 5 bases from V and 6 bases from J, with 22 bases between. The CDR3 sequence is 17 residues long. The DNA for the CDR3 is TGTGCCAGCAGCTCGCCTGCTCTGGGGGGTGTCGCCGGGGAGCTGTTTTTT. This codes for CASSSPALGGVAGELFF.

This clone has a single count. The V and J genes are TRBV4-3 and TRBJ2-1; possible D gene TRBD1, 6 bases. The CDR3 consists of 14 residues. Germline V gene data show CDR1 as LGHNA and CDR2 as YSLEER. Trimming removed 3 bases at V and 6 bases at J, with 12 bases between. CDR3 bases: TGCGCCAGCAGCCACAGCGGACAGTTCAATGAGCAGTTCTTC. It yields the protein CASSHSGQFNEQFF.

Only one count was recorded for this clone. The rearrangement uses TRBV12-2 and TRBJ1-3; the DNA was not compared with TRBD1, the D call given in the table. TRBV12-2 is a listed pseudogene. The CDR3 totals 19 residues. DNA of the CDR3: TGTGCAAGTCGCACGCGGACAGGGCCGGCCCGTTGCTCTGGAAACACCATATATTTT. It codes for CASRTRTGPARCSGNTIYF.

The chain employs TRBV5-1 and TRBJ2-1; a possible D gene is TRBD1 (5 bases). The CDR3 length is 15 residues. The germline gives CDR1 SGHRS, CDR2 YFSETQ. The V end was cut by 0 bases, the J end by 4 bases, with 11 bases between. The CDR3 protein is CASSLEGPQYNEQFF. The CDR3 DNA is TGCGCCAGCAGCTTGGAGGGGCCTCAGTACAATGAGCAGTTCTTC.

This rearrangement joins TRBV6-1 to TRBJ2-1; D is perhaps TRBD2 (5 bases). The germline V gene encodes CDR1 MNHNS and CDR2 SASEGT. Trimming left V 3 bases short and J 2 bases short, with 14 bases between. This CDR3 contains 16 residues. DNA for the CDR3: TGTGCCAGCAGTGAGTGGAGGTGGTCGGCCTACAATGAGCAGTTCTTC. It yields the protein CASSEWRWSAYNEQFF.

This clone was recorded only once. The chain is built from TRBV24-1 and TRBJ2-2; 7 bases line up with TRBD2. Per the germline V gene, CDR1 is KGHDR and CDR2 is SFDVKD. V trimming: 3 bases; J trimming: 2 bases; junction bases outside the gene matches: 11. The CDR3 totals 18 residues. CDR3 bases: TGTGCCACCAGTGATCTGAAGATGGGAGGGCAAAACACCGGGGAGCTGTTTTTT. This gives the protein CATSDLKMGGQNTGELFF.

The gene calls are TRBV5-1 and TRBJ1-1, with 7 bases fitting TRBD1. Germline V gene sequence: CDR1 SGHRS, CDR2 YFSETQ. The CDR3 is 16 amino acids. Losses at the gene ends were 6 bases for V and 4 bases for J; bases not matched to a gene: 15. The CDR3 protein is CASNRGDSSIGTEAFF. The CDR3 DNA sequence: TGCGCCAGCAATCGAGGGGACAGTTCTATAGGCACTGAAGCTTTCTTT.

The chain has TRBV5-1 and TRBJ2-3; 15 bases are shared with TRBD2. V was clipped by 4 bases and J by 2 bases; unmatched bases: 5. CDR3 size: 17 residues. In germline, CDR1 is SGHRS, CDR2 YFSETQ. The CDR3 DNA sequence: TGCGCCAGCAGCCGAGGGACTAGCGGGGGGTACACAGATACGCAGTATTTT. This codes for CASSRGTSGGYTDTQYF.

The chain links TRBV28 to TRBJ1-1; 9 nucleotides agree with TRBD1. Germline CDR1 is MDHEN and CDR2 is SYDVKM. The J segment lost 6 bases and the V segment lost 6 bases, leaving 8 bases of the junction unmatched. The CDR3 runs 14 residues. The CDR3 here is CASSPHRGLSEAFF. For the CDR3, the DNA is TGTGCCAGCAGCCCTCACAGGGGGCTTTCTGAAGCTTTCTTT.

The chain combines TRBV9 with TRBJ1-1, with D uncertain. Germline V gene lookup returns CDR1 SGDLS and CDR2 YYNGEE. CDR3 size: 14 residues. V was trimmed by 1 base and J by 2 bases, leaving 9 bases between them. In DNA form, the CDR3 reads TGTGCCAGCAGCGTAATCGCAGATAACACTGAAGCTTTCTTT. As protein: CASSVIADNTEAFF.

This clone was observed a single time. This chain connects TRBV7-2 to TRBJ2-1; 9 nucleotides match TRBD2. CDR1 and CDR2 (germline): SGHTA, FQGNSA. This CDR3 has 14 amino acids. V lost 6 bases and J lost 3; bases outside the gene matches: 3. CDR3 coding DNA: TGTGCCAGCAGATTGACTAGCGGCTACAATGAGCAGTTCTTC. Amino acid sequence: CASRLTSGYNEQFF.

The V call is TRBV4-2, the J call TRBJ2-7; 12 nucleotides align to TRBD2. The CDR3 extends over 15 amino acids. Germline values: CDR1 LGHNA, CDR2 YNFKEQ. V dropped 4 bases and J dropped 3; count of bases not matched to a gene: 4. CDR3 sequence: CASSPTTSGSYEQYF. The CDR3 coding sequence is TGTGCCAGCAGCCCCACGACTAGCGGGAGCTACGAGCAGTACTTC.

V gene TRBV19 combines with J gene TRBJ1-5; no definite D call. Trimming left V 2 bases short and J 0 bases short, with 11 bases between. The CDR3 extends over 16 amino acids. The V gene's germline CDR1 is LNHDA and CDR2 SQIVND (reference sequence). CDR3 in amino acids: CASSIREPYSNQPQHF. DNA of the CDR3: TGTGCCAGTAGTATACGGGAGCCATATAGCAATCAGCCCCAGCATTTT.

This chain links TRBV6-5 with TRBJ2-7; possible D gene TRBD1, 5 bases. The CDR3 sequence is 15 residues long. Germline CDR1 MNHEY, CDR2 SVGAGI. Deletions cut 6 bases from V and 1 base from J, with 16 bases between. CDR3 loop: CASRSPGRWSYEQYF. Here the CDR3 DNA reads TGTGCCAGCAGATCTCCAGGGCGATGGTCCTACGAGCAGTACTTC.

The chain joins TRBV6-6 to TRBJ2-7; D uncertain. The CDR3 has 13 residues. CDR1 is MNHNY, CDR2 SVGAGI, per germline (reference sequence). V gave up 2 bases and J gave up 2 bases, with 7 bases separating them. The chain's CDR3 is CASSYQQTYEQYF. For the CDR3, the DNA is TGTGCCAGCAGTTACCAACAGACCTACGAGCAGTACTTC.